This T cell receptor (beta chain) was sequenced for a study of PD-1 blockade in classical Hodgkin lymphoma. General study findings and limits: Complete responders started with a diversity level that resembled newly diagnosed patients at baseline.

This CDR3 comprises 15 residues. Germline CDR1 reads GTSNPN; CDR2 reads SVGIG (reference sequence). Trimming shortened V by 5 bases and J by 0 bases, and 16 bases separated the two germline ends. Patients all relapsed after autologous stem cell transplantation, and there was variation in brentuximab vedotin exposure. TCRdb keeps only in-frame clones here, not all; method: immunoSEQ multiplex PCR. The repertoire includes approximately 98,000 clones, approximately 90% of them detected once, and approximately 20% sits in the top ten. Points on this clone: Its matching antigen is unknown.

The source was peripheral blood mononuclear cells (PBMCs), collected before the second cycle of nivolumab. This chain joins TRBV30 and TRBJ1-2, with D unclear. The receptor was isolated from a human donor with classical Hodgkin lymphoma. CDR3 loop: CAWARPQTTNYGYTF. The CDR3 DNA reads TGTGCCTGGGCCCGGCCCCAGACTACTAACTATGGCTACACCTTC.